This T cell receptor beta chain came from a study of cytomegalovirus exposure and HLA in healthy donors. Study details: Unique TCRs from HLA-typed donors, 70 million to 100 million of them, were held in an early data release. Study outcomes and limitations: Later on, an analysis showed TCR association rates differing by HLA locus, with DRB1 the most and HLA-C the fewest. Rarity characterized most TCR sequences, yet some public TCRs appeared in many donors.

The PCR employed 60 Vbeta primers together with 13 Jbeta primers. Clones were read by immunoSEQ multiplex PCR, and TCRdb kept only the in-frame ones, dropping some. Recorded for this sample: 100,000 to 150,000 clones. CDR3 size: 15 residues. Germline V gene data show CDR1 as SGHRS and CDR2 as YFSETQ. The V and J ends lost 3 bases and 1 base respectively, with 11 bases between them. To note about this clone: No antigen is known for it.

This receptor was obtained from a man aged 18 to 30 in good health and CMV-seronegative. The rearrangement uses TRBV5-1 and TRBJ1-3, with D possibly TRBD1 on 6 matching bases. Sequenced input: PBMCs. The CDR3 reads CASSYDRPSGNTIYF. DNA for the CDR3: TGCGCCAGCAGCTATGACAGGCCTTCTGGAAACACCATATATTTT.